The entry below gives a single T cell receptor beta chain sequence along with its context. The data were taken from a study of blood T cell repertoires in COVID-19. Study at large: T cells, B-cell-depleted T cells, or PBMCs supplied cDNA or gDNA.

CDR1 and CDR2 from the germline V gene are LGHDT and YNNKEL (reference sequence). Trimming took 4 bases from V and 3 from J; bases not matched to a gene: 5. The CDR3 sequence is 15 residues long. As originally analysed: Cell counts per sample came from amplifying reference gene primers. Sequencing used immunoSEQ multiplex PCR; TCRdb keeps in-frame clones, though not all of them. Clonal size and the V and J genes are those of that table, whereas D and trimming came from the DNA. The sample comprises about 170,000 clones, around three quarters of which are singletons, and roughly 8.6% rests with the top ten.

The sequenced sample was peripheral blood. The receptor's source is a man aged 55 to 69 with acute or convalescent COVID-19. The chain links TRBV3-1 (or the pseudogene TRBV3-2) to TRBJ2-7, with 11 positions matching TRBD1. CDR3 coding DNA: TGTGCCAGCAGCCGTTCCGGGACAGGGGGCTACGAGCAGTACTTC. Translated: CASSRSGTGGYEQYF.